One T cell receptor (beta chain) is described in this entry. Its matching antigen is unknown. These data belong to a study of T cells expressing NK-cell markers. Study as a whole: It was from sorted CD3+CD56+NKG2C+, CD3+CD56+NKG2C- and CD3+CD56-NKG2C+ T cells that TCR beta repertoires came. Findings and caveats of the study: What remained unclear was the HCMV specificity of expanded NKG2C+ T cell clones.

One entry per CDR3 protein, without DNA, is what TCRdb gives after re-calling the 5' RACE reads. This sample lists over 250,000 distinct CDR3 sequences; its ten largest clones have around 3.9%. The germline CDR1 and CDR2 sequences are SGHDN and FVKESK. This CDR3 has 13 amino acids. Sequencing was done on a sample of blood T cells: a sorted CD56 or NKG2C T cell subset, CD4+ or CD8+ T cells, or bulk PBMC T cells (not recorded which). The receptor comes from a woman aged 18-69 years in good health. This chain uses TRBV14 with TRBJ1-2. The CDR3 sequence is CASSQANNYGYTF.